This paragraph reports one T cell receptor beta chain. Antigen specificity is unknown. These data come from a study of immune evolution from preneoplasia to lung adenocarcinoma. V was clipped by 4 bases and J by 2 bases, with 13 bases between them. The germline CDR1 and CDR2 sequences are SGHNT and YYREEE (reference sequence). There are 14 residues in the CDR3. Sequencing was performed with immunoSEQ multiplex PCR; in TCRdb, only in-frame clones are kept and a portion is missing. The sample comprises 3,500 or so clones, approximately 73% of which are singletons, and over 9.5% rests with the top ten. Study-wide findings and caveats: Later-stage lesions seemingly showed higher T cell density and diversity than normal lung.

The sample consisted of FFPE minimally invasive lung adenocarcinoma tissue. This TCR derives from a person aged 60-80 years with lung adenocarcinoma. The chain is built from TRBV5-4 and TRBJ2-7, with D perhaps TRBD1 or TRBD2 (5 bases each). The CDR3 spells CASSEGRIPYEQYF. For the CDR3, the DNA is TGTGCCAGCAGCGAGGGACGGATACCCTACGAGCAGTACTTC.